The clone carrying this T cell receptor (beta chain) was detected a few times. A TCRbeta library incorporating unique molecular identifiers was prepared. A single record per CDR3 protein comes from TCRdb applying MiXCR to the PCR reads. This sample has more than 200,000 distinct CDR3 sequences; around 25% occur once, and the top ten carry less than 3.5%. The sample belongs to a study of T-cell reconstitution after alpha-beta-depleted transplantation in children. Germline V gene data show CDR1 as SGHAT and CDR2 as FQNNGV. The ends lost 4 bases at V and 4 bases at J; junction bases unmatched: 13. The CDR3 is made up of 19 amino acids.

V is TRBV11-2 and J is TRBJ2-1, with TRBD2 identical over 13 bases. The sequencing here drew on PBMCs, taken before TCRalphabeta/CD19-depleted stem cell transplant. This TCR was recovered from a girl aged 2 to 9 with Fanconi anemia, due to receive a stem cell transplant. This CDR3 reads CASSSLRKRTSGRYNEQFF. CDR3 DNA sequence: TGTGCCAGCAGCTCTTTAAGAAAGAGGACTAGCGGGAGATACAATGAGCAGTTCTTC.